This T cell receptor (beta chain) was recovered during a study of T cell responses to AZD1222 COVID-19 vaccine. Generated by immunoSEQ multiplex PCR, the TCRdb table keeps only in-frame clones and is missing some. The table has roughly 120,000 clones, 70% to 90% seen once; the top ten hold 3.5% to 5%. Study results and caveats: A mostly white British donor set with more females was recruited, and clonal diversity was possibly underestimated.

The V end was cut by 2 bases, the J end by 1 base, with 14 bases between. The CDR3 sequence is 17 residues long. CDR1 KGHSH and CDR2 LQKENI come from the germline V gene. Comments on this clone: Its specificity is unknown.

The TCR sequence derives from an adult in good health. This sample comprised peripheral blood, obtained on day 0 of MenACWY control vaccination. The V gene is TRBV18, the J gene TRBJ1-4; possible D gene TRBD1, 5 bases. The CDR3 sequence is CASSPIEGSGTNEKLFF. The CDR3, as DNA: TGTGCCAGCTCACCAATTGAGGGGTCGGGAACTAATGAAAAACTGTTTTTT.